The sequence of this T cell receptor beta chain was determined in a study of cytomegalovirus exposure and HLA in healthy donors. Notes on the study in general: It was reported that the classifier diagnosed cytomegalovirus status with high specificity and sensitivity in both the original and validation cohorts.

This CDR3 spans 14 amino acids. With 7 bases clipped from V and 4 bases from J, the junction kept 8 bases outside the gene matches. The germline CDR1 and CDR2 sequences are SNHLY and FYNNEI. PCR employed 60 Vbeta and 13 Jbeta primers. Libraries were prepared by immunoSEQ multiplex PCR; TCRdb keeps only in-frame clonotypes and omits some of them. The sample gives 60,000 to 80,000 clones, more than 60% of which show up once; less than 3.5% is in the top ten. About this clone itself: Its matching antigen is unknown.

The chain has TRBV2 and TRBJ2-5; 8 bases line up with TRBD1. The TCR sequence derives from a woman aged 30 to 39 in good health and CMV-seronegative. Material for sequencing was PBMCs. DNA of the CDR3: TGTGCCAGCATGCTAGACAGGGGAGGAGAGACCCAGTACTTC. Protein: CASMLDRGGETQYF.